This TCR beta chain was profiled in a study of T cells after somatic rescue of genetic block. Clones were read by immunoSEQ multiplex PCR, and TCRdb kept only the in-frame ones, dropping some. The sample holds 12,000 or so clones, 78% seen once. J was trimmed by 8 bases and V by 2 bases; bases with no gene match: 10. This CDR3 has 16 amino acids. Per the germline V gene, CDR1 is MNHEY and CDR2 is SMNVEV (reference sequence). The TCR originated in a boy aged 5-17 years. The rearrangement joins TRBV27 to TRBJ2-2; TRBD2 matches 8 bases. The specimen sequenced was peripheral blood mononuclear cells (PBMCs). Here the CDR3 DNA reads TGTGCCAGCAGTTTAACCAGCGGGGGTCCCCAGGGGGAGCTGTTTTTT. Residues: CASSLTSGGPQGELFF.